This TCR beta chain appears in the sequencing data of a study of OX40 agonist ivuxolimab in advanced cancers. Across the study: Patients were treated with ivuxolimab, an agonistic anti-OX40 (CD134) antibody. Three patients showed partial responses: one hepatocellular carcinoma and two cutaneous melanoma cases. Study-wide findings and caveats: Dosing at 0.1 to 3.0 mg/kg was accompanied by clonal expansion of CD4+ and CD8+ blood T cells by week 6.

The CDR3 covers 15 residues. Germline V gene lookup returns CDR1 SGHVS and CDR2 FQNEAQ. Germline trimming cut 1 base from V and 6 bases from J; bases unmatched to any gene: 8. This table comes from immunoSEQ multiplex PCR, and its TCRdb copy is limited to in-frame clones, with some not included. Here the sample spans roughly 45,000 clones, 80% to 95% being singletons. Worth noting for this clone: Its matching antigen is unknown.

This rearrangement joins TRBV7-8 to TRBJ1-2, with TRBD1 matching over 7 bases. This clonotype was sampled from an adult with an advanced solid tumor such as melanoma, head and neck, liver or kidney cancer. Sequences were derived from CD4+ or CD8+ T cells sorted from blood, sampled in a trial of the OX40 agonist ivuxolimab. DNA for the CDR3: TGTGCCAGCAGCTTAGGGCCAGATGACAGGGATGGCTACACCTTC. Amino acids: CASSLGPDDRDGYTF.